The entry below describes one T cell receptor beta chain. Its antigen is currently unknown. The CDR3 has 11 residues. Germline V gene data show CDR1 as SQVTM and CDR2 as ANQGSEA. V lost 7 bases, J lost 2 bases, and 9 bases lay in between. TCRdb fed the 5' RACE reads into MiXCR, producing one record per CDR3 protein. The repertoire holds approximately 250,000 distinct CDR3 sequences, with over 15% as singletons. This record comes from a study of T-cell memory formation after mild COVID-19. Overall study results and limits: Clones that got smaller from day 15 to 85 had even CD4/CD8, while clones growing later tipped toward CD4+. Some responding clones appeared in pre-infection memory, suggesting cross-reactive memory joined.

Specimen: PBMCs or a T cell subset sorted from them (not recorded which). This chain joins TRBV29-1 and TRBJ2-7; D might be TRBD1 (5 bases). This clonotype was obtained from a man younger than 35 who had mild COVID-19 (a few samples of this study predate the infection). Cell type and time point are not known. CDR3 sequence reads: CSAPGTYEQYF. CDR3 DNA sequence: TGCAGCGCCCCAGGGACCTACGAGCAGTACTTC.